The clone carrying this T cell receptor (beta chain) occurred many times. Looked up from germline, CDR1 is SGDLS and CDR2 is YYNGEE. This CDR3 comprises 14 residues. V was cut by 0 bases and J by 1 base, with 7 bases left in between. The sample is drawn from a study of blood T cells in healthy people across ages. The use of a sample-barcoded 5' primer and a J-beta primer mix characterized a second PCR of roughly 6 to 11 cycles. TCRdb reanalysed the 5' RACE reads using MiXCR and keeps one entry per CDR3 protein. Among around 780,000 distinct CDR3 sequences, roughly 50% were seen once, and the ten largest hold roughly 25%.

Sequencing was carried out using blood. This sequence was found in a man aged 40-55 years in good health. The chain recombines TRBV9 with TRBJ2-5; D possibly corresponds to TRBD1 (6 bases). The CDR3 sequence: CASSVGDTQETQYF. The CDR3 nucleotides read TGTGCCAGCAGCGTAGGGGACACCCAAGAGACCCAGTACTTC.